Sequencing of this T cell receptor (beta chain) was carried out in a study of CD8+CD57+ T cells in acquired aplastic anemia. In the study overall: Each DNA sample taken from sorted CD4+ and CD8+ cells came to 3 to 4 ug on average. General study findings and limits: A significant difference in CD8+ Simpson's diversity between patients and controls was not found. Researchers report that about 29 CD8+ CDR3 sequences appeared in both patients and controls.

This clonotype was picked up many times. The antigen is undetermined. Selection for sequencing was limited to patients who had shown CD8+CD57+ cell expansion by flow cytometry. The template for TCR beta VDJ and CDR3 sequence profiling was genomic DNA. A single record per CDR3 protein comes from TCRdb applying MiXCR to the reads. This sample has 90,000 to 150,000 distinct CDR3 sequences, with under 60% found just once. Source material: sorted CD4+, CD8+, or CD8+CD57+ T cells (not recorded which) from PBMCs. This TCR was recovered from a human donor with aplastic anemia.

The CDR3 spells CASSPTGVSNQPQHF. In nucleotides, the CDR3 is TGTGCCAGCAGCCCGACAGGGGTTAGCAATCAGCCCCAGCATTTT. V and J are TRBV7-9 and TRBJ1-5; 8 positions agree with TRBD1. This CDR3 has 15 residues. Unmatched junction bases numbered 3, after V lost 5 bases and J lost 0 bases. In germline, CDR1 is SEHNR, CDR2 FQNEAQ (reference sequence).